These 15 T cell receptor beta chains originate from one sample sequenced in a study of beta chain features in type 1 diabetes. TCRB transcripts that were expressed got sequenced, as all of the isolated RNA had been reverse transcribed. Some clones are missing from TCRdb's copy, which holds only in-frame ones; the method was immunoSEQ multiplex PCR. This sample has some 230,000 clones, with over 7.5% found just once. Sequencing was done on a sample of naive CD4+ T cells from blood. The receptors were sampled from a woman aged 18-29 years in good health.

DNA of the CDR3: TGTGCCTGGAGTGTATCGGGTTACACCGGGGAGCTGTTTTTT. It is translated as CAWSVSGYTGELFF. This chain uses TRBV30 with TRBJ2-2; D gene uncertain. Germline CDR1 and CDR2: GTSNPN and SVGIG (reference sequence). This CDR3 comprises 14 residues. The V gene lost 0 bases and the J gene lost 3 bases, with 8 bases spanning the gap.

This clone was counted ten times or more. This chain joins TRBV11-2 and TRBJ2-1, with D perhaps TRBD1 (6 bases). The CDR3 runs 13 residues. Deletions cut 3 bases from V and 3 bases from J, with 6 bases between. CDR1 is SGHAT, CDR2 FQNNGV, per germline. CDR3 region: CASSLTGYNEQFF. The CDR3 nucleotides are TGTGCCAGCAGCTTGACAGGCTACAATGAGCAGTTCTTC.

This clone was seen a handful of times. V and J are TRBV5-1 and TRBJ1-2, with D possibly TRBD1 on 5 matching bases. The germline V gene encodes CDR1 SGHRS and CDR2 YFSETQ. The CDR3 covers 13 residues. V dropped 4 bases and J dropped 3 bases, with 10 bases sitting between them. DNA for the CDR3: TGCGCCAGCAGCACGCGGGGGGACTATGGCTACACCTTC. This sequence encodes CASSTRGDYGYTF.

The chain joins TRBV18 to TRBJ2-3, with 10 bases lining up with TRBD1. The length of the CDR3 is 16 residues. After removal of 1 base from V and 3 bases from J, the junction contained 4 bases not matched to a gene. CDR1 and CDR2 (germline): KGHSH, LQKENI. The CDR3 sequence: CASSPLRQGATDTQYF. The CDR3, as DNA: TGTGCCAGCTCACCACTTCGACAGGGGGCTACAGATACGCAGTATTTT.

CDR3 residues: CSVERGNYGYTF. CDR3 bases: TGCAGCGTTGAAAGGGGAAACTATGGCTACACCTTC. The J gene is TRBJ1-2, the V gene TRBV29-1; maybe TRBD1 (5 bases). The CDR3 totals 12 residues. Trimming took off 2 bases at V and 2 bases at J, with 6 bases between the two ends. Germline V gives CDR1 SQVTM, CDR2 ANQGSEA.

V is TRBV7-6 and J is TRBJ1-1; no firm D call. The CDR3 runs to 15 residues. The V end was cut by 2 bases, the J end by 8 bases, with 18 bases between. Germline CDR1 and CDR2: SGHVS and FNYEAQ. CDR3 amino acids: CASSLNYGENFEAFF. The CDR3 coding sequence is TGTGCCAGCAGCTTAAACTATGGAGAAAACTTCGAAGCTTTCTTT. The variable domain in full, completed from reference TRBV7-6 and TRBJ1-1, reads GAGVSQSPRYKVTKRGQDVALRCDPISGHVSLYWYRQALGQGPEFLTYFNYEAQQDKSGLPNDRFSAERPEGSISTLTIQRTEQRDSAMYRCASSLNYGENFEAFFGQGTRLTVV.

The chain's CDR3 is CASSFTSGTHEQFF. The CDR3 DNA reads TGCGCCAGCAGCTTCACTAGCGGGACCCATGAGCAGTTCTTC. V usage is TRBV5-1 and J usage is TRBJ2-1; 10 positions match TRBD2. With 2 bases clipped from V and 8 bases from J, the junction kept 4 bases outside the gene matches. The CDR3 covers 14 residues. The germline V gene encodes CDR1 SGHRS and CDR2 YFSETQ.

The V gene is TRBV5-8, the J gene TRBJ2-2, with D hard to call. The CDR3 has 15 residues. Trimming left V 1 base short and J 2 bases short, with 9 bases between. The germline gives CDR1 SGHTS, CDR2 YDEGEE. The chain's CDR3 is CASSLRVANTGELFF. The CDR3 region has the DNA TGTGCCAGCAGCTTGCGGGTCGCCAACACCGGGGAGCTGTTTTTT.

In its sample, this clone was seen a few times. CDR3 loop: CASRGQSNQPQHF. In DNA, the CDR3 is TGTGCCAGCAGGGGACAGTCCAATCAGCCCCAGCATTTT. The rearrangement joins TRBV2 to TRBJ1-5, with 7 bases aligning to TRBD1. Germline V gene data show CDR1 as SNHLY and CDR2 as FYNNEI. After removal of 6 bases from V and 3 bases from J, the junction contained 2 bases not matched to a gene. This CDR3 has 13 residues.

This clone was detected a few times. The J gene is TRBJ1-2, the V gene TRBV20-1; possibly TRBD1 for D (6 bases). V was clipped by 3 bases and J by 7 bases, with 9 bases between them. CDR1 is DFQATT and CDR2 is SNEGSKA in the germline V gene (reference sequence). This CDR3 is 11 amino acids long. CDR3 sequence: CSASQGGGYTF. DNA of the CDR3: TGCAGTGCTAGTCAAGGGGGTGGCTACACCTTC.

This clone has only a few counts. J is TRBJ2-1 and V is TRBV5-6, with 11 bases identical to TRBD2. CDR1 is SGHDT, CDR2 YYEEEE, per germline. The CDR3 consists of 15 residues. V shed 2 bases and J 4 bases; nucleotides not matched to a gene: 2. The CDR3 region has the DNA TGTGCCAGCAGCTTTACTAGCGGGAGTTACAATGAGCAGTTCTTC. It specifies CASSFTSGSYNEQFF.

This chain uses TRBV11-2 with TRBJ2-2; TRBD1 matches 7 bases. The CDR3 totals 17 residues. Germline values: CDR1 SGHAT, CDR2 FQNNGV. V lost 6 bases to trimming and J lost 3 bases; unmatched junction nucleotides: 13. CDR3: CASSVGLRTGYTGELFF. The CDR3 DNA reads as TGTGCCAGCAGTGTCGGTTTAAGGACAGGATACACCGGGGAGCTGTTTTTT.

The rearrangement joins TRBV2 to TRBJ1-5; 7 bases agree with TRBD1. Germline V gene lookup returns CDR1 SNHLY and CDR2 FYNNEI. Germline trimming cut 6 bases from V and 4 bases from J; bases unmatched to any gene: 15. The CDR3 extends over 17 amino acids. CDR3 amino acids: CASRGAWDSGPNQPQHF. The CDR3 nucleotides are TGTGCCAGCAGGGGCGCCTGGGACAGCGGGCCGAATCAGCCCCAGCATTTT.

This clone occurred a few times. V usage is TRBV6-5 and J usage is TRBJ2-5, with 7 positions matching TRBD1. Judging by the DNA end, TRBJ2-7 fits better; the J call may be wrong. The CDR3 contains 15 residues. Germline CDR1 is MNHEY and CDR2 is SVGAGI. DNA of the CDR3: TGTGCCAGCAGGGAGACAGGGCGGTTCCCCTACGAGCAGTACTTC. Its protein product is CASRETGRFPYEQYF.

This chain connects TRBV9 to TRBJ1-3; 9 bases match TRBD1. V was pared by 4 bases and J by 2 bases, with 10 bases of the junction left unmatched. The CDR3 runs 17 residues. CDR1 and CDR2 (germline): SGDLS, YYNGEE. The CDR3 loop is CASSPRGRDRAGNTIYF. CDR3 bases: TGTGCCAGCAGCCCTAGGGGCCGGGACAGGGCTGGAAACACCATATATTTT.